The 2 T cell receptor beta chains reported below all come from one sample, sequenced in a study of blood T cells in healthy people across ages. Next came a second PCR, run for about 6 to 12 cycles, which used a sample-barcoded 5' primer along with a J-beta primer mix. TCRdb re-called the 5' RACE reads with MiXCR, one entry per CDR3 protein. Seen here are 1.6 million or so distinct CDR3 sequences, about 32% observed once, and the top ten hold 11%. Sequencing was carried out using blood. These receptors came from a woman in her thirties in good health.

On this clonotype: A much larger clone differs from this one at a single base, so this may be a read error. This rearrangement joins TRBV7-2 to TRBJ2-3, with 7 bases fitting TRBD2. The CDR3 extends over 15 amino acids. CDR1 SGHTA and CDR2 FQGNSA come from the germline V gene. With 2 bases clipped from V and 5 bases from J, the junction kept 7 bases outside the gene matches. The CDR3 DNA sequence: TGTGCCAGCAGCTTATTCAGTCTAGCGGAAGATACGCAGTATTTT. Protein sequence: CASSLFSLAEDTQYF.

The V and J genes are TRBV20-1 and TRBJ1-2, with D possibly being TRBD1 (6 bases). Germline CDR1 and CDR2: DFQATT and SNEGSKA (reference sequence). The CDR3 is made up of 14 amino acids. Trimming left V 6 bases short and J 5 bases short, with 19 bases between. The CDR3 region has the DNA TGCAGTGCCCAAGCCCGGGGGGCTGGTTATGGCTACACCTTC. Protein product: CSAQARGAGYGYTF.